This T cell receptor beta chain was captured by sequencing in a study of cytomegalovirus exposure and HLA in healthy donors. PCR amplification relied on 60 Vbeta primers (plus 13 Jbeta primers). Profiling relied on immunoSEQ multiplex PCR, and the TCRdb table lists in-frame clones only, not all of them. This sample has 85,000 to 120,000 clones; roughly 77% occur once, and the top ten carry around 2.5%. A remark on this clone: The antigen is undetermined.

The study, taken as a whole, reports: The study designated 150 to 200 TCR beta chains cytomegalovirus-associated.

The material sequenced was PBMCs. The origin of this receptor is a man aged 35 to 55 in good health and CMV-seronegative.

The CDR3 DNA reads TGCAGCGTTACCCGGCGAGGACAGGGAGGTTACGAGCAGTACTTC. Encoded protein: CSVTRRGQGGYEQYF. The chain has TRBV29-1 and TRBJ2-5; TRBD1 matches 8 bases. The J call may not be correct, given that the DNA end is closer to TRBJ2-7. CDR1 and CDR2 (germline): SQVTM, ANQGSEA. This CDR3 has 15 residues.